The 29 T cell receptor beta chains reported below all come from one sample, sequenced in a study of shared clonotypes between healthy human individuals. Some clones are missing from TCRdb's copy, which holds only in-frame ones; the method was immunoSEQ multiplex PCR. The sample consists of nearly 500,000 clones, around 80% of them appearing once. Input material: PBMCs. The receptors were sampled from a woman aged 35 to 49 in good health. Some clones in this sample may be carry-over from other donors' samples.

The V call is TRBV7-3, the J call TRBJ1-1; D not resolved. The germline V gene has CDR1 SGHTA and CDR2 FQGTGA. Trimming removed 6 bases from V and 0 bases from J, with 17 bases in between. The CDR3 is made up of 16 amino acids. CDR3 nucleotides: TGTGCCAGCAGGCGCGCAATGCATACAGTGAACACTGAAGCTTTCTTT. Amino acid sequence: CASRRAMHTVNTEAFF. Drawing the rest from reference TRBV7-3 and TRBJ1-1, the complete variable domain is GAGVSQTPSNKVTEKGKYVELRCDPISGHTALYWYRQSLGQGPEFLIYFQGTGAADDSGLPNDRFFAVRPEGSVSTLKIQRTERGDSAVYLCASRRAMHTVNTEAFFGQGTRLTVV.

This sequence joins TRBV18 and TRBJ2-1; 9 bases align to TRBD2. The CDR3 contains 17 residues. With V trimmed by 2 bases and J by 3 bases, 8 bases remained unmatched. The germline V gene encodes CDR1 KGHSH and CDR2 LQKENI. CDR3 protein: CASSPSTPSGNYNEQFF. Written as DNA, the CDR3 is TGTGCCAGCTCACCATCTACCCCTAGCGGGAACTACAATGAGCAGTTCTTC.

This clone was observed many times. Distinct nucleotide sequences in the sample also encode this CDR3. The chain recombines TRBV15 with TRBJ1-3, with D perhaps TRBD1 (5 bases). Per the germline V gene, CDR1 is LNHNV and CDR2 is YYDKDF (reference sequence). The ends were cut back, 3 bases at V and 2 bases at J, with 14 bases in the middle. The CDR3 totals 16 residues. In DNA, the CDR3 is TGTGCCACCAGCAGGGGGGACGGAGGTCCTGGAAACACCATATATTTT. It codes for CATSRGDGGPGNTIYF.

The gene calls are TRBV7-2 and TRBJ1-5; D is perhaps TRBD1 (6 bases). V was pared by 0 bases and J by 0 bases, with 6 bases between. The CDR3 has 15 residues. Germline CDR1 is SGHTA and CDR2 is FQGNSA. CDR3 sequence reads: CASSLAQGSNQPQHF. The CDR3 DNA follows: TGTGCCAGCAGCTTAGCACAGGGTAGCAATCAGCCCCAGCATTTT.

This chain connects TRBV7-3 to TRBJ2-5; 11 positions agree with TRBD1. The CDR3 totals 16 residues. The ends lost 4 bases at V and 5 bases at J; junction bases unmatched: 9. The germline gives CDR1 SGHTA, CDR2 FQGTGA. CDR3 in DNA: TGTGCCAGCAGCTCACGCGGACAGGGGGCATGGGAGACCCAGTACTTC. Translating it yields CASSSRGQGAWETQYF.

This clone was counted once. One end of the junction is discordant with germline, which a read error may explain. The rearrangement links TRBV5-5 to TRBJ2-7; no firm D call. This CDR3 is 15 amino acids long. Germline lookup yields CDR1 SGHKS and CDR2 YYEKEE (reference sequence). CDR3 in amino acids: CASTLYEEPSYEQYF. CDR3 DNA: TGTGCCAGCACCTTGTACGAGGAACCTTCCTACGAGCAGTACTTC.

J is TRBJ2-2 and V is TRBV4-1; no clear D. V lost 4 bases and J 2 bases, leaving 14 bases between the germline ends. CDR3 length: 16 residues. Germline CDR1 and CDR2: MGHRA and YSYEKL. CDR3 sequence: CASSPLRTINTGELFF. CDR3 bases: TGCGCCAGCAGCCCCCTCCGGACCATCAACACCGGGGAGCTGTTTTTT.

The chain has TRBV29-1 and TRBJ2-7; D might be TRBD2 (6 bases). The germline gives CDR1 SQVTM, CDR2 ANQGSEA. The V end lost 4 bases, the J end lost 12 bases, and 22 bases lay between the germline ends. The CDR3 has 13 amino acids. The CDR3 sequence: CSVAERPEGSSYF. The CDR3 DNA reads TGCAGCGTTGCCGAGCGCCCGGAGGGATCGTCGTACTTC.

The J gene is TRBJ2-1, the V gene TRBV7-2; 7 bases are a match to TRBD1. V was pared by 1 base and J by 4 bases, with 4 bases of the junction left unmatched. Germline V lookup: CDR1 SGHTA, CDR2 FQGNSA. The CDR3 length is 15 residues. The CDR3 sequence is CASSLEGARYNEQFF. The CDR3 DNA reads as TGTGCCAGCAGCTTAGAGGGGGCGCGTTACAATGAGCAGTTCTTC.

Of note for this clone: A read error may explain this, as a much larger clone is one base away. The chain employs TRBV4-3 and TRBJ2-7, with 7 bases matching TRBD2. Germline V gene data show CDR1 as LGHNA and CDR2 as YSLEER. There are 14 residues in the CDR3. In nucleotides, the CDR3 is TGCGCCAGCAGCCGCGGACTAGGGAGGTACGAGCAGTGCTTC. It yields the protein CASSRGLGRYEQCF.

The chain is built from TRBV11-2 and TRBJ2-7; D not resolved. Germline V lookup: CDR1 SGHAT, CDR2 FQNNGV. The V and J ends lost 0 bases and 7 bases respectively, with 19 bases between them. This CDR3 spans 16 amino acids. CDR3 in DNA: TGTGCCAGCAGCTTAGATTTCGCGCGACGGGTTGGGGAGCAGTACTTC. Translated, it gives CASSLDFARRVGEQYF.

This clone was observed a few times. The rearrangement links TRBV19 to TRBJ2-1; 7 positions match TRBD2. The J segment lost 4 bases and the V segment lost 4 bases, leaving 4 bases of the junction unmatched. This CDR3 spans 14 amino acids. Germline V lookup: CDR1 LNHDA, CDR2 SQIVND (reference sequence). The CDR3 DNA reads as TGTGCCAGTAGTAAACTAGCGACTTACAATGAGCAGTTCTTC. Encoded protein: CASSKLATYNEQFF.

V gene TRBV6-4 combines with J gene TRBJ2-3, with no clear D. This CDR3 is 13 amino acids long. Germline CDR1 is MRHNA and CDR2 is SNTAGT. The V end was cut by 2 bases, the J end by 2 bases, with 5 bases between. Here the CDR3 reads CASSDRVTDTQYF. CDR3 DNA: TGTGCCAGCAGTGACCGCGTCACAGATACGCAGTATTTT.

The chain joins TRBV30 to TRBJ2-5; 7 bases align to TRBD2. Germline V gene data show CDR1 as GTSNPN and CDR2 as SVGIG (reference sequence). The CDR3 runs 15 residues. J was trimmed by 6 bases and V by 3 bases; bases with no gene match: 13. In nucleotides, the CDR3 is TGTGCCTGGAGCCCACGCGGGGGTAGTTGGAAGACCCAGTACTTC. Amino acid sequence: CAWSPRGGSWKTQYF.

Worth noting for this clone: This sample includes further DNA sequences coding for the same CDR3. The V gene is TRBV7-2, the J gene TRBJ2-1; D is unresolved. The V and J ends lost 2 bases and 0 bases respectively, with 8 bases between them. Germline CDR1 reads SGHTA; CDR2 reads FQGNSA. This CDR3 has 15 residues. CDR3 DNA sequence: TGTGCCAGCAGCTTACCCCGCCGCTCCTACAATGAGCAGTTCTTC. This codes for CASSLPRRSYNEQFF. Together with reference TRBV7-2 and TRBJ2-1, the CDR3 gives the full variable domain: GAGVSQSPSNKVTEKGKDVELRCDPISGHTALYWYRQSLGQGLEFLIYFQGNSAPDKSGLPSDRFSAERTGGSVSTLTIQRTQQEDSAVYLCASSLPRRSYNEQFFGPGTRLTVL.

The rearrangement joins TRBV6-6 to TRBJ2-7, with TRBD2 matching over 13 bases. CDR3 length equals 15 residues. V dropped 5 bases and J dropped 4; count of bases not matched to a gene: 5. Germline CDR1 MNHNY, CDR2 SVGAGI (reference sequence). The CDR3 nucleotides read TGTGCCAGCAGTCGGACTAGCGGGAGAGTTTACGAGCAGTACTTC. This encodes CASSRTSGRVYEQYF.

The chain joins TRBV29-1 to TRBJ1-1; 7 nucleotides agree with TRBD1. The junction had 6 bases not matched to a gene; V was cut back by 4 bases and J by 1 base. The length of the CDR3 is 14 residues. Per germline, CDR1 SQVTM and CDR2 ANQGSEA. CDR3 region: CSVGGPGGNTEAFF. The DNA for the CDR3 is TGCAGCGTTGGGGGTCCAGGGGGGAACACTGAAGCTTTCTTT.

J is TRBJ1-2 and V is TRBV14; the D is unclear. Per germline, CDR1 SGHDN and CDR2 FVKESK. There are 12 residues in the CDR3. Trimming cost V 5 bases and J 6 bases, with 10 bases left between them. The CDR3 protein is CASSKDLHGYTF. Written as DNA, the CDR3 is TGTGCCAGCAGCAAGGACCTGCATGGCTACACCTTC.

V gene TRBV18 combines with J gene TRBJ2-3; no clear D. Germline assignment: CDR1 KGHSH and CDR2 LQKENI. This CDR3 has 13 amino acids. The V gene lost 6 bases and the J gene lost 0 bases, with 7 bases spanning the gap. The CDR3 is CASSASSTDTQYF. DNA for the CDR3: TGTGCCAGCTCGGCATCTAGCACAGATACGCAGTATTTT.

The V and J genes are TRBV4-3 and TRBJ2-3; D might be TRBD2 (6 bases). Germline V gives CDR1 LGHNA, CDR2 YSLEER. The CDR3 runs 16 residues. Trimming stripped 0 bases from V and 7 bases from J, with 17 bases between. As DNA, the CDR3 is TGCGCCAGCAGCCAAGATTCTGGGGGGAGTGAGTATACGCAGTATTTT. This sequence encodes CASSQDSGGSEYTQYF.

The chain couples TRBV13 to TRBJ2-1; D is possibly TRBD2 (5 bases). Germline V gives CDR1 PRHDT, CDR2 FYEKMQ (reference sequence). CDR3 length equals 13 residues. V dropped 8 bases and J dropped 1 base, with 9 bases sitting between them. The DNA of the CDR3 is TGTGCCAGCGGAGCGGTTTCCTACAATGAGCAGTTCTTC. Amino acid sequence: CASGAVSYNEQFF.

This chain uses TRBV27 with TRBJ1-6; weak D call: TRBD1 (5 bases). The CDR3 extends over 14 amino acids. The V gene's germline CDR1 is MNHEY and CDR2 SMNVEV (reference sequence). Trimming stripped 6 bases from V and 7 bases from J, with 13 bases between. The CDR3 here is CASSDRRGNSPLHF. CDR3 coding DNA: TGTGCCAGCAGCGATAGACGGGGGAATTCACCCCTCCACTTT.

CDR3 coding DNA: TGTGCCAGCCTTCCGGGGGGTGTCAACACCGGGGAGCTGTTTTTT. Protein sequence: CASLPGGVNTGELFF. This chain joins TRBV28 and TRBJ2-2; 7 bases are a match to TRBD2. V dropped 8 bases and J dropped 2; count of bases not matched to a gene: 8. There are 15 residues in the CDR3. Germline V lookup: CDR1 MDHEN, CDR2 SYDVKM.

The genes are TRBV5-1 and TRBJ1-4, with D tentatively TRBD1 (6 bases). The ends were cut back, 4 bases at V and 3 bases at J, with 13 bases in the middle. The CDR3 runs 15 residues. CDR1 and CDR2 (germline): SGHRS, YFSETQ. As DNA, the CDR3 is TGCGCCAGCAGCCCGCCGGGACAATCTAATGAAAAACTGTTTTTT. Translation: CASSPPGQSNEKLFF.

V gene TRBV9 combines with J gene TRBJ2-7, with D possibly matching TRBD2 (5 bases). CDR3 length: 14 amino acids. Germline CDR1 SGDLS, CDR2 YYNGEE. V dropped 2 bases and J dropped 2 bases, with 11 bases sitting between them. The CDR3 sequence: CASSVTAAAYEQYF. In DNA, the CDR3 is TGTGCCAGCAGCGTCACAGCGGCCGCCTACGAGCAGTACTTC.

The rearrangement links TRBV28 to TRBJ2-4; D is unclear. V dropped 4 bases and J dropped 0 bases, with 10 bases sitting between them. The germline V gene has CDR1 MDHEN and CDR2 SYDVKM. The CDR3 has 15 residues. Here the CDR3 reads CASSSAGLAKNIQYF. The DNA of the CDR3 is TGTGCCAGCAGTTCCGCAGGATTAGCCAAAAACATTCAGTACTTC. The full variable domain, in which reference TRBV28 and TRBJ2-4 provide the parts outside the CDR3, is DVKVTQSSRYLVKRTGEKVFLECVQDMDHENMFWYRQDPGLGLRLIYFSYDVKMKEKGDIPEGYSVSREKKERFSLILESASTNQTSMYLCASSSAGLAKNIQYFGAGTRLSVL.

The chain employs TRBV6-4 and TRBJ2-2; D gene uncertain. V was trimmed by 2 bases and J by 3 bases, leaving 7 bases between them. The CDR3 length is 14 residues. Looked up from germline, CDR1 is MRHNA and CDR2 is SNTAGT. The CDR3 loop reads CASSDGLYTGELFF. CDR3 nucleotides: TGTGCCAGCAGTGACGGTCTATACACCGGGGAGCTGTTTTTT.

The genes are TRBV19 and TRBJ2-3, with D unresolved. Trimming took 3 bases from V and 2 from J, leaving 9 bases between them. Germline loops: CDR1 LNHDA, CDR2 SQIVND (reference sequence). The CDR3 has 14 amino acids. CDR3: CASSISLTTDTQYF. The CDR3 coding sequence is TGTGCCAGTAGTATCTCTCTCACCACAGATACGCAGTATTTT.

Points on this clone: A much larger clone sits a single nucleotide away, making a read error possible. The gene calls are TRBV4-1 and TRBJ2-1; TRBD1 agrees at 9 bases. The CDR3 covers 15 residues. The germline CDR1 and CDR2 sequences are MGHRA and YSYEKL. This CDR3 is CASSQGDRVYNERFF. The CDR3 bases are TGCGCCAGCAGCCAAGGGGACAGGGTCTACAATGAGCGGTTCTTC.